Shown below are 5 T cell receptor beta chains from a single sample sequenced in a study of PD-L1 blockade in urothelial cancer. Time point: pretreatment peripheral blood. Profiled with immunoSEQ multiplex PCR; TCRdb holds only in-frame clones, not every one. Counted here are roughly 43,000 clones, 80% occurring once; the ten biggest clones make up roughly 15%. The specimen comprised PBMCs, sampled around atezolizumab (anti-PD-L1) treatment. The source is a man aged 60 to 75 with urothelial cancer.

The V and J genes are TRBV7-9 and TRBJ1-1; D is ambiguous. Trimming removed 1 base at V and 1 base at J, with 10 bases between. The germline CDR1 and CDR2 sequences are SEHNR and FQNEAQ (reference sequence). CDR3 length: 15 amino acids. The CDR3 coding sequence is TGTGCCAGCAGCTTAGAGTGGTTGAGGAACACTGAAGCTTTCTTT. Translating it yields CASSLEWLRNTEAFF.

The chain links TRBV7-2 to TRBJ2-1; D gene ambiguous. Germline-derived CDR1 and CDR2 are SGHTA and FQGNSA. The length of the CDR3 is 16 residues. V dropped 5 bases and J dropped 6 bases, with 20 bases sitting between them. The CDR3 loop is CASSPVKKIPGNEQFF. CDR3 sequence (DNA): TGTGCCAGCAGCCCGGTAAAAAAAATACCCGGCAATGAGCAGTTCTTC.

The V call is TRBV19, the J call TRBJ1-1; D may be TRBD1 (6 bases). V was pared by 6 bases and J by 6 bases, with 17 bases between. The CDR3 has 14 residues. Germline V lookup: CDR1 LNHDA, CDR2 SQIVND (reference sequence). CDR3 amino acids: CASSMTGIFPEAFF. DNA for the CDR3: TGTGCCAGTAGCATGACAGGAATCTTTCCTGAAGCTTTCTTT.

The chain carries TRBV4-1 and TRBJ1-2, with D possibly TRBD1 on 5 matching bases. Germline V lookup: CDR1 MGHRA, CDR2 YSYEKL. The V gene lost 0 bases and the J gene lost 4 bases, with 6 bases spanning the gap. CDR3 length: 13 amino acids. CDR3 DNA sequence: TGCGCCAGCAGCCAAGATAGGGGCTATGGCTACACCTTC. Its protein product is CASSQDRGYGYTF.

This rearrangement joins TRBV10-3 to TRBJ1-4; TRBD1 is a possible D gene (5 bases). Germline V gene sequence: CDR1 ENHRY, CDR2 SYGVKD. This CDR3 comprises 17 residues. Trimming took off 2 bases at V and 4 bases at J, with 17 bases between the two ends. CDR3 DNA: TGTGCCATCAGTGAGGGACCTAGGGGCAGTAATAATGAAAAACTGTTTTTT. Its translation is CAISEGPRGSNNEKLFF.